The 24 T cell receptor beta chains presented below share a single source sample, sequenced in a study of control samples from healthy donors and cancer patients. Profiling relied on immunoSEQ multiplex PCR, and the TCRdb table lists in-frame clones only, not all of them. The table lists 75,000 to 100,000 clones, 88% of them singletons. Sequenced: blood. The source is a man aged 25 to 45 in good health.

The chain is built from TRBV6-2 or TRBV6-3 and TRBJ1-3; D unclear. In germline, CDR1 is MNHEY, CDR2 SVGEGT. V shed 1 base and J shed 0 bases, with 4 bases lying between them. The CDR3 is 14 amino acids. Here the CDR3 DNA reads TGTGCCAGCAGTTACTGGGACTCTGGAAACACCATATATTTT. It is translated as CASSYWDSGNTIYF.

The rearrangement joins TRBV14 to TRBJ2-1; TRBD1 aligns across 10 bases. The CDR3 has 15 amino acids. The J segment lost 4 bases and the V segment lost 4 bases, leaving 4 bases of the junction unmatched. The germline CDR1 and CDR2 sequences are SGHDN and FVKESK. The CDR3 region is CASSRGTGVYNEQFF. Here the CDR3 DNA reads TGTGCCAGCAGCCGGGGGACAGGGGTTTACAATGAGCAGTTCTTC.

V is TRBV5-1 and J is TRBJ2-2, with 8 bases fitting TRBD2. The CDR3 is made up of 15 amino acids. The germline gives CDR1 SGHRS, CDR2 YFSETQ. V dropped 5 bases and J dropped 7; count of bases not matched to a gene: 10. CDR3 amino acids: CASRTSGSVSGELFF. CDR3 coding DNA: TGCGCCAGCAGGACCAGCGGGAGTGTAAGCGGGGAGCTGTTTTTT.

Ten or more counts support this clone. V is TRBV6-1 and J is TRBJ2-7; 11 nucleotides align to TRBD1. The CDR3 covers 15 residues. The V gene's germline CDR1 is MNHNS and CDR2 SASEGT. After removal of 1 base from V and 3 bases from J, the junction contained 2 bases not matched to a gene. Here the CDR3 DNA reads TGTGCCAGCAGTGAAGACGGGACAGGGGGCTACGAGCAGTACTTC. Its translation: CASSEDGTGGYEQYF.

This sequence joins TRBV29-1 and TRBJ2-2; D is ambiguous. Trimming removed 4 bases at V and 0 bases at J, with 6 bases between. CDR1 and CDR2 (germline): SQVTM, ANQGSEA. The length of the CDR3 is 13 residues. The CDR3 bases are TGCAGCGTTGGCTTGGCGAACACCGGGGAGCTGTTTTTT. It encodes CSVGLANTGELFF.

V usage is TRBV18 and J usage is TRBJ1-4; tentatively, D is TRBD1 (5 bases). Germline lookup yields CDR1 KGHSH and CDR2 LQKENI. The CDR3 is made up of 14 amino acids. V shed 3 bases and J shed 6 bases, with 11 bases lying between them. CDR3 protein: CASSPGGVDEKLFF. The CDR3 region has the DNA TGTGCCAGCTCACCCGGGGGTGTTGATGAAAAACTGTTTTTT.

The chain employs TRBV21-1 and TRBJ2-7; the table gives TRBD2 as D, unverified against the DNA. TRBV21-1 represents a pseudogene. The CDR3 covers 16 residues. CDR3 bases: TGTGCCAGCAGTCAAAAGGCTAGCGGAGGATCCTACGAGCAGTACTTC. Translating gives CASSQKASGGSYEQYF.

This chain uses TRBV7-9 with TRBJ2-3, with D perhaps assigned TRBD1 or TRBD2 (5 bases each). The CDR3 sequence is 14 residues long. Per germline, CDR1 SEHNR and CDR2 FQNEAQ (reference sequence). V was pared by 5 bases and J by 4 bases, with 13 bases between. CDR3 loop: CASSKPMGADTQYF. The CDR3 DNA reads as TGTGCCAGCAGCAAGCCCATGGGGGCAGATACGCAGTATTTT.

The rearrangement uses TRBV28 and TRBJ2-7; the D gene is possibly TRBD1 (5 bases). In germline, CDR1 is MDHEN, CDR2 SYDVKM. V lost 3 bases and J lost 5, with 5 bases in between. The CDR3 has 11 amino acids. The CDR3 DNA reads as TGTGCCAGCAGTTTCAGGGACGAGCAGTACTTC. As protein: CASSFRDEQYF.

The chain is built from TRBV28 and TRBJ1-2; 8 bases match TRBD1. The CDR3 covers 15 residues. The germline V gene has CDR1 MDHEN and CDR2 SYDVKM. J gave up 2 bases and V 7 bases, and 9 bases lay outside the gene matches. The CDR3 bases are TGTGCCAGCAAAGAGGACAGGGCCTCCAACTATGGCTACACCTTC. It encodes CASKEDRASNYGYTF.

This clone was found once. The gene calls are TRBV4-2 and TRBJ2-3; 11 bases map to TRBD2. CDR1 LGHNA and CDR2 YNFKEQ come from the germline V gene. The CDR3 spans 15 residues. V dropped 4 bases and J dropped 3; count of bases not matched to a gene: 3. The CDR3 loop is CASSPPSGRTDTQYF. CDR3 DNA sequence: TGTGCCAGCAGCCCACCTAGCGGGAGGACAGATACGCAGTATTTT.

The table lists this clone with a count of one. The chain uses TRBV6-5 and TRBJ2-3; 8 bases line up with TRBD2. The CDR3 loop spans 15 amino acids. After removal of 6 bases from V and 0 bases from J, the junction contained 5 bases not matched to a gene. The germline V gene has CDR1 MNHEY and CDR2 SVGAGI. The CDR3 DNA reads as TGTGCCAGCAGATTTAGCGGGGCTAGCACAGATACGCAGTATTTT. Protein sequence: CASRFSGASTDTQYF.

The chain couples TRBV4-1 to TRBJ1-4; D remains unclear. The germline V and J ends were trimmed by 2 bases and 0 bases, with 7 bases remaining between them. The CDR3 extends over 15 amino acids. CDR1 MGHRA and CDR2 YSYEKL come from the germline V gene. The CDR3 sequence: CASSQSWTTNEKLFF. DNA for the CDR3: TGCGCCAGCAGCCAATCCTGGACAACTAATGAAAAACTGTTTTTT.

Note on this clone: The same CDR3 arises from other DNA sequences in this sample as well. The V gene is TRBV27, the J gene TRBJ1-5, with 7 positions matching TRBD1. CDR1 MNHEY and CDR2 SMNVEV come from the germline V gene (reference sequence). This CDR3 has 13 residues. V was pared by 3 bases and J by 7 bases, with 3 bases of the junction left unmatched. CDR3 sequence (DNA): TGTGCCAGCAGTTTCTCAGGGGGACAGCCCCAGCATTTT. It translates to CASSFSGGQPQHF.

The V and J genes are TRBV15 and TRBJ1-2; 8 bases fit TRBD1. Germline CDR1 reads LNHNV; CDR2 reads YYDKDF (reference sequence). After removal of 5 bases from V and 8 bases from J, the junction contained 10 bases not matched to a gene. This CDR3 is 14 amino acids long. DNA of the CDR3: TGTGCCACCAGCTCTGGACAGGGAATACTCGGCTACACCTTC. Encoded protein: CATSSGQGILGYTF. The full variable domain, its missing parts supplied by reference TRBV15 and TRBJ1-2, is DAMVIQNPRYQVTQFGKPVTLSCSQTLNHNVMYWYQQKSSQAPKLLFHYYDKDFNNEADTPDNFQSRRPNTSFCFLDIRSPGLGDTAMYLCATSSGQGILGYTFGSGTRLTVV.

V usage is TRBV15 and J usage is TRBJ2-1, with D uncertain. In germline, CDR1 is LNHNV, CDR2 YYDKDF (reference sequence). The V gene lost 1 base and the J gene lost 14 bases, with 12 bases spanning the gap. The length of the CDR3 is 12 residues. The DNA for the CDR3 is TGTGCCACCAGCAGAGTGGGCGGCAGAGAGTTCTTC. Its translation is CATSRVGGREFF.

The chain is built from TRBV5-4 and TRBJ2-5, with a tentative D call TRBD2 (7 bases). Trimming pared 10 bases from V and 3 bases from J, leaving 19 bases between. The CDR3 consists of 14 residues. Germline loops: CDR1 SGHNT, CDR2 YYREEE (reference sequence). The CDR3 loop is CAPAWGGREETQYF. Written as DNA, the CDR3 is TGTGCCCCCGCTTGGGGGGGGCGGGAAGAGACCCAGTACTTC. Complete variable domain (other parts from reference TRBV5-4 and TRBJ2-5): ETGVTQSPTHLIKTRGQQVTLRCSSQSGHNTVSWYQQALGQGPQFIFQYYREEENGRGNFPPRFSGLQFPNYSSELNVNALELDDSALYLCAPAWGGREETQYFGPGTRLLVL.

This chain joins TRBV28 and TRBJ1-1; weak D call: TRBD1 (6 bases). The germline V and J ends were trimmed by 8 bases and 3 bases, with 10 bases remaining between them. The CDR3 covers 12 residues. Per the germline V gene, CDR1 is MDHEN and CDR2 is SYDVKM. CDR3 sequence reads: CASLQGYTEAFF. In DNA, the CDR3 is TGTGCCAGCTTACAGGGTTACACTGAAGCTTTCTTT.

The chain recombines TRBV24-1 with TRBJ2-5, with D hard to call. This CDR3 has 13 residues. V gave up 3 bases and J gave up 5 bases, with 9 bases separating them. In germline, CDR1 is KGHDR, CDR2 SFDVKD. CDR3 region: CATSDTLLETQYF. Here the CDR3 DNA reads TGTGCCACCAGTGATACCCTCCTTGAGACCCAGTACTTC.

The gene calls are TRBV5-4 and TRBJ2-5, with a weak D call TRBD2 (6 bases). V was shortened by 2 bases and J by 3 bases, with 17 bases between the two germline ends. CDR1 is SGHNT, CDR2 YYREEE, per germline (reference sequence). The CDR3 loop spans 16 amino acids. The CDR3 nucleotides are TGTGCCAGCAGCTTCTTAGGAGGGACTCAAAAAGAGACCCAGTACTTC. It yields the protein CASSFLGGTQKETQYF.

This CDR3 is CASSVQRNEKLFF. CDR3 coding DNA: TGTGCCAGCAGTGTACAACGAAATGAAAAACTGTTTTTT. V usage is TRBV2 and J usage is TRBJ1-4; D remains unclear. Per germline, CDR1 SNHLY and CDR2 FYNNEI. V was trimmed by 4 bases and J by 5 bases, leaving 8 bases between them. The CDR3 totals 13 residues.

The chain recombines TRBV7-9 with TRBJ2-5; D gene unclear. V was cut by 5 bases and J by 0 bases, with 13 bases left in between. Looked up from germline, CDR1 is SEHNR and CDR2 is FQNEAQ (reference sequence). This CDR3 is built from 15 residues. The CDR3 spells CASSPRRTDQETQYF. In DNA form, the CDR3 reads TGTGCCAGCAGCCCCCGTCGTACAGACCAAGAGACCCAGTACTTC.

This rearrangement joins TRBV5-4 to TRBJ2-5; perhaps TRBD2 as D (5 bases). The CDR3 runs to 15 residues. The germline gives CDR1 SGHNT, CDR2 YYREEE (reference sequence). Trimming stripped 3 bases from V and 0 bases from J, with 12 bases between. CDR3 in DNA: TGTGCCAGCAGCTGGTCGGGGTTGTACCAAGAGACCCAGTACTTC. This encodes CASSWSGLYQETQYF.

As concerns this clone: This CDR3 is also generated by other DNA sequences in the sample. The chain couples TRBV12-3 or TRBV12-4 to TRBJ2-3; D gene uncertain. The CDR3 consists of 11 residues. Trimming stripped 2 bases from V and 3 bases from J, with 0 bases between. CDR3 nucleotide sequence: TGTGCCAGCAGTTTAACAGATACGCAGTATTTT. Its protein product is CASSLTDTQYF.